This T cell receptor (beta chain) was sequenced in a study of T cell responses to AZD1222 COVID-19 vaccine. Doses given second, at about 4 or about 12 weeks, were pooled. Whole-study results and caveats: Two AZD1222 administrations were followed by greater Spike-specific TCR breadth and depth. Scientists sampled the repertoires only once the peak T cell response had passed. With dominance at 160-218 and 743-854, vaccine-associated CD4 TCRs spanned spike.

The method was immunoSEQ multiplex PCR; TCRdb's version includes in-frame clones alone and lacks a portion of them. Here the sample spans about 27,000 clones, 92% being singletons. The CDR3 is 14 residues long. V was clipped by 5 bases and J by 6 bases; unmatched bases: 7. Germline values: CDR1 SGHTA, CDR2 FQGNSA. As concerns this clone: The antigen is unknown.

The receptor was isolated from an adult who received the AZD1222 COVID-19 vaccine. Here the sequenced sample was peripheral blood, taken 28 days after the second AZD1222 dose. The chain employs TRBV7-2 and TRBJ1-5; 7 bases are shared with TRBD1. The CDR3 DNA follows: TGTGCCAGCAGCCCAGACAGGGTCGGTCAGCCCCAGCATTTT. This codes for CASSPDRVGQPQHF.